A selection of T cell receptor beta chains follows, all from one sample in a study of early T cells in non-severe SARS-CoV-2 infection. Via MiXCR, TCRdb re-called the 5' RACE reads, giving one row per CDR3 protein. The profile shows tens of thousands of distinct CDR3 sequences, 10% of them singletons. This specimen was whole blood, taken at baseline. The receptor set was obtained from an adult who was a healthcare worker with PCR-confirmed SARS-CoV-2 infection or an uninfected control (not recorded which). The CDR3 runs from the conserved cysteine through the conserved F or W. Size is stated for part of the rows, as once, few or many counts, or as a class when the clone is expanded.

v_call	clone_size	j_call	cdr3_aa
TRBV6-2/TRBV6-3	few	TRBJ1-1	CASSYGGQMNTEAFF
TRBV20-1	NA	TRBJ1-1	CSASRRGVDYEAFF
TRBV7-3	few	TRBJ2-3	CASSLMSGEGDTQYF
TRBV30	NA	TRBJ2-7	CAWSSSQGGSYEQYF
TRBV5-4	NA	TRBJ2-7	CASSLDTLYEQYF
TRBV2	few	TRBJ2-7	CASSTGLAVPYEQYF
TRBV5-5	medium-sized	TRBJ2-7	CASSLLTSGAAYEQYF
TRBV5-5	NA	TRBJ1-1	CASSSLQRLNTEAFF
TRBV7-3	many	TRBJ1-1	CASSLRANTEAFF
TRBV7-2	NA	TRBJ1-2	CASSESLAAGQIYGYTF
TRBV12-3/TRBV12-4	many	TRBJ2-1	CASSWGVVPSYNEQFF
TRBV3-1	few	TRBJ2-1	CASSLGPERRNEQFF
TRBV10-2	many	TRBJ2-7	CASRGTGASYEQYF
TRBV27	NA	TRBJ2-7	CASSLKTTYEQYF
TRBV20-1	many	TRBJ1-2	CSARDQGRGAYGYTF
TRBV7-2	NA	TRBJ2-1	CASSLDLSGRGNEQFF
TRBV6-5	once	TRBJ2-5	CASSYSSVVGETQYF
TRBV18	NA	TRBJ2-7	CASSPPGSSYEQYF
TRBV12-3/TRBV12-4	many	TRBJ2-2	CASSIAGQGVGELFF
TRBV5-1	many	TRBJ1-2	CASSLGGPNYGYTF
TRBV7-9	many	TRBJ1-6	CASSLTPGTGNSPLHF
TRBV10-2	few	TRBJ2-5	CASSASGRETQYF
TRBV28	many	TRBJ1-4	CASRAGPVEKLFF
TRBV20-1	NA	TRBJ2-7	CSADGQGWNEQYF
TRBV30	few	TRBJ2-1	CAWSVLGTSGANEQFF
TRBV20-1	NA	TRBJ2-7	CSARVLGLADYEQYF
TRBV15	few	TRBJ2-7	CATSSNRGRYEQYF
TRBV5-1	NA	TRBJ2-3	CASSLAGSTDTQYF
TRBV7-6	few	TRBJ1-1	CASSLDRNTEAFF
TRBV4-2	few	TRBJ2-5	CASSRENAGGQETQYF
TRBV11-2	many	TRBJ2-1	CASSLMTAYNEQFF
TRBV7-2	NA	TRBJ2-1	CASSLARDFYNEQFF
TRBV29-1	NA	TRBJ2-3	CSGRGADTQYF